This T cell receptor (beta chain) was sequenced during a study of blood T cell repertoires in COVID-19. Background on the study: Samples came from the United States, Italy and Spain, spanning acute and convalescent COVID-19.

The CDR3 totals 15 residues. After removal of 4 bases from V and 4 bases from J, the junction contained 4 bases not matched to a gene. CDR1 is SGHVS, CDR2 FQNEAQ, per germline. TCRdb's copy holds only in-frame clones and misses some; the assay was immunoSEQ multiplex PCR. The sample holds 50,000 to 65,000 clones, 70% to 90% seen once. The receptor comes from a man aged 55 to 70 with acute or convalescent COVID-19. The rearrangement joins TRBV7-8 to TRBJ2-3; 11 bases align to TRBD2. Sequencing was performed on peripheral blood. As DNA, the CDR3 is TGTGCCAGCAGCTCGACTAGCGGGAACGCAGATACGCAGTATTTT. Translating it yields CASSSTSGNADTQYF.